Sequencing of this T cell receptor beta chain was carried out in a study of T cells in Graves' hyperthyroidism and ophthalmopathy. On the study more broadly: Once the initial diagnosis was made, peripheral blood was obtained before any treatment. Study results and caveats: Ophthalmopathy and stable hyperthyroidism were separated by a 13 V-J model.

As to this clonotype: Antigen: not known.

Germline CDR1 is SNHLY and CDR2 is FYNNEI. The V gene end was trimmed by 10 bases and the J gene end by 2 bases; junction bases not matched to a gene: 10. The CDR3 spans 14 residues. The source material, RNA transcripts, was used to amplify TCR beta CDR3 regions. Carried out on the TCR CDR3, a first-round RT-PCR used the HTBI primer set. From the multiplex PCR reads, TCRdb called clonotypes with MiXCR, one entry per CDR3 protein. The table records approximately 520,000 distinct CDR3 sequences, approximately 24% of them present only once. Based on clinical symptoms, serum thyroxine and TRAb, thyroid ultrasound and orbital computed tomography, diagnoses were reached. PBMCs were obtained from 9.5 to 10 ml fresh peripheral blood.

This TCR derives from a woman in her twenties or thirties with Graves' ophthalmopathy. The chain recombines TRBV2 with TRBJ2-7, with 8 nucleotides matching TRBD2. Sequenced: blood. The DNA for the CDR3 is TGTGCCATTTCTGGCGGGGGGTCCCCCTACGAGCAGTACTTC. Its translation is CAISGGGSPYEQYF.